This note documents a single T cell receptor beta chain sequence. What it binds is not known. This record belongs to a study of T cell responses to AZD1222 COVID-19 vaccine. General study results and limits: Researchers report vaccine-associated CD4 TCRs spanning spike, with dominance at 160-218 and 743-854. Clonal diversity may have been underestimated in mostly white British donors.

Pooled in the analysis were second doses at about 4 or about 12 weeks. Germline V gene sequence: CDR1 SNHLY, CDR2 FYNNEI. The trim removed 6 bases at V and 5 bases at J, leaving 7 bases unmatched. This CDR3 has 14 residues. TCRdb keeps only in-frame clones here, not all; method: immunoSEQ multiplex PCR. In the table there are tens of thousands of clones, approximately 80% of which are singletons. This TCR was sampled from an adult who received the AZD1222 COVID-19 vaccine. Sample: peripheral blood, taken 28 days after the second AZD1222 dose. The chain has TRBV2 and TRBJ1-5; TRBD1 matches at 7 bases. The CDR3 nucleotides read TGTGCCAGCAGATCCCCAGGGGGGGATCAGCCCCAGCATTTT. The encoded protein is CASRSPGGDQPQHF.